This TCR beta chain was captured in a study of cytomegalovirus exposure and HLA in healthy donors. Points from the study as a whole: Equally common other TCR beta chains were less clonally expanded than HLA-associated ones, a later analysis found. The CMV antigen specificity of a few CMV-associated chains was confirmed through in vitro analysis.

Nominal health characterized the donors when sampled, though unrecorded immune exposures were likely. Germline V gene lookup returns CDR1 KGHSH and CDR2 LQKENI. The CDR3 is made up of 13 amino acids. Trimming cost V 1 base and J 2 bases, with 5 bases left between them. Of note for this clone: What it binds is not known.

Amplification used 60 Vbeta primers and 13 Jbeta primers. The data were produced by immunoSEQ multiplex PCR, yet TCRdb's version contains in-frame clones alone and is incomplete. This table has approximately 160,000 clones, around 79% appearing once. The chain carries TRBV18 and TRBJ2-5; D is ambiguous. The sequence derives from a young man in good health and CMV-seronegative. The sample comprised PBMCs. CDR3 in amino acids: CASSPLSQETQYF. Here the CDR3 DNA reads TGTGCCAGCTCACCACTTAGTCAAGAGACCCAGTACTTC.